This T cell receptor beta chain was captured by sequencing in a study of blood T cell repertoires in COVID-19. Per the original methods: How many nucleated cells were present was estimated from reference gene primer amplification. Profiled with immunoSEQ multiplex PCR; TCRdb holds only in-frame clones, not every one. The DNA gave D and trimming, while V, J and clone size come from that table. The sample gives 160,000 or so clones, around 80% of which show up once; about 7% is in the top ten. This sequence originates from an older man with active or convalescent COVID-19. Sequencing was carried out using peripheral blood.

This CDR3 is CASSYSSGNGYTF. DNA for the CDR3: TGTGCCAGCAGTTACTCGTCCGGGAATGGCTACACCTTC. V is TRBV6-6 and J is TRBJ1-2; no definite D call. This CDR3 has 13 residues. V lost 0 bases and J lost 6, with 8 bases in between. Germline lookup yields CDR1 MNHNY and CDR2 SVGAGI (reference sequence).